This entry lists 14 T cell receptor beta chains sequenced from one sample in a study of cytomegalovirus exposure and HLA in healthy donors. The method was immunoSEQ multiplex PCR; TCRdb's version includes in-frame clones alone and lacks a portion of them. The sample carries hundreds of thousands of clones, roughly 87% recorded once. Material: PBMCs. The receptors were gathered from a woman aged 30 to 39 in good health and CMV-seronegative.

CDR3 sequence: CASSQGTSGLSYNEQFF. The CDR3 region has the DNA TGTGCCAGCAGTCAAGGGACTAGCGGGCTCTCCTACAATGAGCAGTTCTTC. The rearrangement links TRBV6-1 to TRBJ2-1; 12 bases are a match to TRBD2. Unmatched junction bases numbered 5, after V lost 5 bases and J lost 0 bases. This CDR3 contains 17 residues. Germline CDR1 reads MNHNS; CDR2 reads SASEGT.

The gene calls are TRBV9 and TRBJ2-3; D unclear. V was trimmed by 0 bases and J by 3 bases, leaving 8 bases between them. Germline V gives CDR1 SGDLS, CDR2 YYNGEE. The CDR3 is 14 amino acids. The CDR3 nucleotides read TGTGCCAGCAGCGTAGATCTCGGTACAGATACGCAGTATTTT. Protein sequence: CASSVDLGTDTQYF.

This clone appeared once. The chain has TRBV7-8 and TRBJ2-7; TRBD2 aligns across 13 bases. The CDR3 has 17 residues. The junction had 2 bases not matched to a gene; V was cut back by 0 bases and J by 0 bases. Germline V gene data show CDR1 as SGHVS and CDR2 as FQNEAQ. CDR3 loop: CASSLAGTSGVSYEQYF. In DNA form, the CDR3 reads TGTGCCAGCAGCTTAGCAGGGACTAGCGGGGTCTCCTACGAGCAGTACTTC.

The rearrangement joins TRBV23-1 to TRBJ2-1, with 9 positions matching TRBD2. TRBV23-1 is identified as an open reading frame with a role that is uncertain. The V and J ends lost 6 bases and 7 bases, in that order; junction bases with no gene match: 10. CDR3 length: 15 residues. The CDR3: CASRTPGTSCNEQFF. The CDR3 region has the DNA TGCGCCAGCAGAACCCCCGGGACTAGCTGTAATGAGCAGTTCTTC.

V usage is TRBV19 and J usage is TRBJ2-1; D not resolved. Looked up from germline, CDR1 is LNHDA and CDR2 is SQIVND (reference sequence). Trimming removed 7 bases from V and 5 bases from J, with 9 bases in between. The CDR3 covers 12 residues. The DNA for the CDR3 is TGTGCCAGTATAGGGCTAGACAATGAGCAGTTCTTC. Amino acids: CASIGLDNEQFF. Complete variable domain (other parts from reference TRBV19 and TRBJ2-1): DGGITQSPKYLFRKEGQNVTLSCEQNLNHDAMYWYRQDPGQGLRLIYYSQIVNDFQKGDIAEGYSVSREKKESFPLTVTSAQKNPTAFYLCASIGLDNEQFFGPGTRLTVL.

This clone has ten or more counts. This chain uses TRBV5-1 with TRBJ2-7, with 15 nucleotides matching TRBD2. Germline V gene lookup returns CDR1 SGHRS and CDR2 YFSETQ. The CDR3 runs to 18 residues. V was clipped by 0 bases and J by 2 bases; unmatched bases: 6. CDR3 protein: CASSLGGLAGGSTYEQYF. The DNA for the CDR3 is TGCGCCAGCAGCTTGGGGGGACTAGCGGGAGGCTCCACCTACGAGCAGTACTTC.

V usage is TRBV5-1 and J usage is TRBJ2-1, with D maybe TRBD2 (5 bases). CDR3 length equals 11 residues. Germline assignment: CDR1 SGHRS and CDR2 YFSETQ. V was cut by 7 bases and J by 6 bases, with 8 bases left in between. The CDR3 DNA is TGCGCCAGCTTCGAGGGCAATGAGCAGTTCTTC. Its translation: CASFEGNEQFF.

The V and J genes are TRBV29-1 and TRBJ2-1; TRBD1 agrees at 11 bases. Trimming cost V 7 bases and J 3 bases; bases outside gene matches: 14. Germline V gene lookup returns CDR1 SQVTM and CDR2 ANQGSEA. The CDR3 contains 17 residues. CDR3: CSGTGTGGYEGYNEQFF. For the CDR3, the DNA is TGCAGCGGAACCGGGACAGGGGGGTATGAGGGCTACAATGAGCAGTTCTTC.

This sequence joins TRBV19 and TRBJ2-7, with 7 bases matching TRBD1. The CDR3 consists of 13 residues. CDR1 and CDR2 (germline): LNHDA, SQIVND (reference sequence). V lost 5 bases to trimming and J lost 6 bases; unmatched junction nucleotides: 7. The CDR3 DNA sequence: TGTGCCAGTAGTTTCCGACAGGGCGCCGAGCAGTACTTC. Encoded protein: CASSFRQGAEQYF.

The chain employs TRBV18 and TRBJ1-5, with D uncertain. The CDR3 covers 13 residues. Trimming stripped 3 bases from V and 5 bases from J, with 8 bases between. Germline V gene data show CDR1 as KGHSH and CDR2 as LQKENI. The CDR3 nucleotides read TGTGCCAGCTCACCTAACAGCCATCAGCCCCAGCATTTT. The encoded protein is CASSPNSHQPQHF.

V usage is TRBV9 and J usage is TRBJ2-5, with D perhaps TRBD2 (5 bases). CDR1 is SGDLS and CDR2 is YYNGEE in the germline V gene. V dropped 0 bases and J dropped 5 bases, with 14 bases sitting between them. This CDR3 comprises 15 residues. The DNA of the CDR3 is TGTGCCAGCAGCGTAGATCCGGGAATCACGGAGACCCAGTACTTC. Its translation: CASSVDPGITETQYF.

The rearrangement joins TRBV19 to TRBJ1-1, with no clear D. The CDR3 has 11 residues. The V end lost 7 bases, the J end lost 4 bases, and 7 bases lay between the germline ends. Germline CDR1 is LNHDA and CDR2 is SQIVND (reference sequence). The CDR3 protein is CASKWGTEAFF. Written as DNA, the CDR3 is TGTGCCAGTAAATGGGGCACTGAAGCTTTCTTT.

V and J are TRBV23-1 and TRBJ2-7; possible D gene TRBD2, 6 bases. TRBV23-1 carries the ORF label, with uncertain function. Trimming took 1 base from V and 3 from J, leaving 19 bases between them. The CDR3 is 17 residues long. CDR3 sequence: CASSQWRVRSTDYEQYF. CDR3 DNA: TGCGCCAGCAGTCAATGGAGGGTCAGAAGCACAGACTACGAGCAGTACTTC.

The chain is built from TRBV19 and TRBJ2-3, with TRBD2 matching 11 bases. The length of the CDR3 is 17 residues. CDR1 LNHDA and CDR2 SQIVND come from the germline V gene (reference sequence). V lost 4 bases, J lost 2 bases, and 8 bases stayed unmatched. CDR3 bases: TGTGCCAGTAGTACCTCCCCGGGACTAGCGGTCACAGATACGCAGTATTTT. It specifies CASSTSPGLAVTDTQYF.